The 9 T cell receptor beta chains reported below all come from one sample, sequenced in a study of T cells in Graves' hyperthyroidism and ophthalmopathy. What was amplified from RNA transcripts were TCR beta CDR3 regions. RT-PCR in the first round (using the HTBI primer set) targeted the TCR CDR3. TCRdb analysed the multiplex PCR reads with MiXCR anew, one entry per CDR3 protein. The sample lists some 360,000 distinct CDR3 sequences, around 18% occurring once. The sample taken for sequencing was blood. The receptor set was obtained from a middle-aged woman with Graves' ophthalmopathy.

This clonotype was observed many times. The CDR3 is CASSGSGTHYTYEQYF. CDR3 bases: TGTGCCAGCAGCGGAAGTGGGACACACTATACCTACGAGCAGTACTTC. The V call is TRBV7-8, the J call TRBJ2-7, with D possibly being TRBD1 (6 bases). Between the trimmed V and J ends, which lost 5 bases and 2 bases, there was a span of 19 bases. CDR1 and CDR2 from the germline V gene are SGHVS and FQNEAQ. The CDR3 is 16 residues long.

In its sample, this clonotype was seen many times. The CDR3 protein is CASTVGQYEQYF. The DNA of the CDR3 is TGTGCCAGCACGGTGGGTCAGTACGAGCAGTACTTC. V gene TRBV6-2 or TRBV6-3 combines with J gene TRBJ2-7; D gene ambiguous. V lost 7 bases to trimming and J lost 4 bases, with 11 bases between them. From germline, CDR1 is MNHEY and CDR2 SVGEGT. The CDR3 is made up of 12 amino acids.

This clonotype was detected only a few times. Relative to the germline gene, one junction end is altered; a read error may explain this. This chain uses TRBV30 with TRBJ1-2; D is perhaps TRBD1 (6 bases). The CDR3 loop spans 14 amino acids. Germline V gives CDR1 GTSNPN, CDR2 SVGIG (reference sequence). For the CDR3, the DNA is TGTGCCGGGAGCAGACTCACAGGGCAACAAGGCTACACCTTC. Its protein product is CAGSRLTGQQGYTF.

This clonotype was seen ten or more times. This chain links TRBV6-5 with TRBJ2-5, with TRBD1 matching over 10 bases. Germline assignment: CDR1 MNHEY and CDR2 SVGAGI. Trimming cost V 6 bases and J 4 bases; bases outside gene matches: 8. CDR3 length: 15 residues. CDR3 loop: CASRYRDRGGETQYF. The CDR3 nucleotides are TGTGCCAGCAGATACCGGGACAGGGGTGGAGAGACCCAGTACTTC.

This clonotype was observed at least ten times. J is TRBJ1-3 and V is TRBV30; 7 bases align to TRBD1. CDR1 is GTSNPN, CDR2 SVGIG, per germline (reference sequence). The CDR3 consists of 14 residues. With V trimmed by 2 bases and J by 2 bases, 3 bases remained unmatched. CDR3 residues: CAWSQGQAGNTIYF. In DNA form, the CDR3 reads TGTGCCTGGAGTCAAGGACAGGCTGGAAACACCATATATTTT.

The V gene is TRBV6-5, the J gene TRBJ2-7, with TRBD1 identical over 8 bases. CDR3 length: 15 residues. With 6 bases clipped from V and 0 bases from J, the junction kept 7 bases outside the gene matches. Germline V gives CDR1 MNHEY, CDR2 SVGAGI. The CDR3 coding sequence is TGTGCCAGCAGCTACGGGGACAGGCGCTCCTACGAGCAGTACTTC. Protein sequence: CASSYGDRRSYEQYF.

This clonotype has at least ten counts. The V call is TRBV6-2 or TRBV6-3, the J call TRBJ2-7; D gene unclear. This CDR3 contains 14 residues. Germline V gene lookup returns CDR1 MNHEY and CDR2 SVGEGT. V was clipped by 2 bases and J by 1 base, with 9 bases between them. The CDR3 DNA sequence: TGTGCCAGCAGTTACCCCTTCGCTTCCTACGAGCAGTACTTC. This translates into CASSYPFASYEQYF.

In its sample, this clonotype was seen many times. The CDR3 DNA reads as TGTGCCAGCAGCCTAACTAGCGGGGCGAACACCGGGGAGCTGTTTTTT. The encoded protein is CASSLTSGANTGELFF. The rearrangement links TRBV7-2 to TRBJ2-2; TRBD2 agrees at 10 bases. J was trimmed by 0 bases and V by 5 bases; bases with no gene match: 3. Looked up from germline, CDR1 is SGHTA and CDR2 is FQGNSA. The CDR3 contains 16 residues.

Ten or more counts support this clonotype. The chain combines TRBV27 with TRBJ2-4; TRBD1 matches at 7 bases. V gave up 2 bases and J gave up 10 bases; unmatched junction bases: 8. The CDR3 contains 14 residues. Germline loops: CDR1 MNHEY, CDR2 SMNVEV (reference sequence). Written as DNA, the CDR3 is TGTGCCAGCAGTTTAAGCAGGGGGAGCCTGATTCAGTACTTC. Residues: CASSLSRGSLIQYF.